The 29 T cell receptor beta chains below come from one sample, sequenced in a study of shared clonotypes between healthy human individuals. The naive CD8 subset, CD45RO-negative cells positively selected for CCR7, excluded terminally differentiated effector memory CD45RA+ cells. Profiling relied on immunoSEQ multiplex PCR, and the TCRdb table lists in-frame clones only, not all of them. The sample lists roughly 2.1 million clones, about 93% occurring once. Sample: naive CD8+ T cells from PBMCs. Source of these receptors: a young man in good health. Some clones in this sample may be carry-over from other donors' samples.

The V and J genes are TRBV27 and TRBJ2-1; D possibly corresponds to TRBD2 (6 bases). The germline V and J ends were trimmed by 2 bases and 9 bases, with 17 bases remaining between them. The CDR3 consists of 15 residues. Germline CDR1 reads MNHEY; CDR2 reads SMNVEV (reference sequence). The CDR3 protein is CASSLPGGGWGEQFF. The CDR3 DNA is TGTGCCAGCAGTTTACCGGGTGGAGGGTGGGGTGAGCAGTTCTTC.

This chain's CDR3 is CATSSRSVVTEAFF. In DNA, the CDR3 is TGTGCCACCAGCTCTAGGTCGGTCGTCACTGAAGCTTTCTTT. The V and J genes are TRBV15 and TRBJ1-1; D ambiguous. V lost 5 bases and J lost 4, with 14 bases in between. This CDR3 is built from 14 residues. From germline, CDR1 is LNHNV and CDR2 YYDKDF (reference sequence).

The V gene is TRBV18, the J gene TRBJ1-4; D possibly corresponds to TRBD1 (6 bases). CDR1 KGHSH and CDR2 LQKENI come from the germline V gene. The CDR3 is 16 residues long. V gave up 1 base and J gave up 8 bases, with 17 bases separating them. In DNA form, the CDR3 reads TGTGCCAGCTCACCACGAAACAGGTCAGGGGAGGAAAAACTGTTTTTT. It is translated as CASSPRNRSGEEKLFF.

The chain has TRBV27 and TRBJ2-7; 8 bases map to TRBD2. V shed 5 bases, J shed 5 bases, and the junction held 11 bases outside the gene matches. CDR3 size: 15 residues. Germline lookup yields CDR1 MNHEY and CDR2 SMNVEV (reference sequence). The CDR3 DNA is TGTGCCAGCAGTACTAAGCGGGAGTGGGAAGACGAGCAGTACTTC. This encodes CASSTKREWEDEQYF.

The V gene is TRBV2, the J gene TRBJ1-1; D not resolved. The V gene's germline CDR1 is SNHLY and CDR2 FYNNEI. Trimming removed 9 bases at V and 4 bases at J, with 15 bases between. The CDR3 totals 13 residues. The chain's CDR3 is CASRAYNSTEAFF. The CDR3 DNA is TGTGCCAGTCGGGCCTATAACAGCACTGAAGCTTTCTTT.

The genes are TRBV5-4 and TRBJ2-5; possibly TRBD2 for D (6 bases). V lost 4 bases to trimming and J lost 5 bases, with 21 bases between them. The CDR3 runs to 16 residues. Germline CDR1 SGHNT, CDR2 YYREEE (reference sequence). The CDR3 DNA reads TGTGCCAGCAGCCCCCTCCCGGGAGAGCGAGGGGAGACCCAGTACTTC. It specifies CASSPLPGERGETQYF.

About this clone itself: The sample carries other DNA sequences with the same CDR3. The rearrangement joins TRBV7-2 to TRBJ2-1, with a tentative D call TRBD2 (5 bases). This CDR3 spans 15 amino acids. CDR1 is SGHTA, CDR2 FQGNSA, per germline. V lost 5 bases and J lost 0, with 11 bases in between. This CDR3 reads CASSPDSSSYNEQFF. The CDR3 DNA sequence: TGTGCCAGCAGCCCGGACTCCAGCTCCTACAATGAGCAGTTCTTC.

J is TRBJ1-2 and V is TRBV27, with 7 bases that match TRBD1. The germline gives CDR1 MNHEY, CDR2 SMNVEV (reference sequence). J lost 4 bases, V lost 5 bases, and 10 bases had no gene match. CDR3 length equals 15 residues. CDR3 residues: CASSPTRGGGYGYTF. The CDR3 nucleotides are TGTGCCAGCAGTCCCACCCGAGGGGGCGGCTATGGCTACACCTTC.

CDR3: CASSLLAGHSYEQYF. The CDR3 region has the DNA TGTGCCAGCAGCCTACTAGCGGGGCACTCCTACGAGCAGTACTTC. V usage is TRBV28 and J usage is TRBJ2-7; 10 bases map to TRBD2. The germline V gene has CDR1 MDHEN and CDR2 SYDVKM. The CDR3 extends over 15 amino acids. Unmatched junction bases numbered 5, after V lost 6 bases and J lost 0 bases.

The chain links TRBV7-9 to TRBJ2-3; 7 nucleotides match TRBD2. Trimming removed 4 bases from V and 0 bases from J; junction bases left unmatched: 16. The CDR3 contains 19 residues. Per the germline V gene, CDR1 is SEHNR and CDR2 is FQNEAQ (reference sequence). CDR3 nucleotide sequence: TGTGCCAGCAGCTCGCCAGGACTAGGGCCCTTACGTAGCACAGATACGCAGTATTTT. Protein: CASSSPGLGPLRSTDTQYF. The full variable domain, rest sourced from reference TRBV7-9 and TRBJ2-3, is DTGVSQNPRHKITKRGQNVTFRCDPISEHNRLYWYRQTLGQGPEFLTYFQNEAQLEKSRLLSDRFSAERPKGSFSTLEIQRTEQGDSAMYLCASSSPGLGPLRSTDTQYFGPGTRLTVL.

The J gene is TRBJ2-2, the V gene TRBV7-2; D might be TRBD1 (5 bases). Germline V CDR1 and CDR2: SGHTA, FQGNSA. Deletions cut 1 base from V and 4 bases from J, with 19 bases between. The CDR3 is 18 amino acids. In nucleotides, the CDR3 is TGTGCCAGCAGCTTAGGGTTGCAGGACATAATTTTCACCGGGGAGCTGTTTTTT. Translated: CASSLGLQDIIFTGELFF.

This sequence joins TRBV27 and TRBJ2-1, with 7 bases identical to TRBD2. V gave up 2 bases and J gave up 0 bases; unmatched junction bases: 1. Germline-derived CDR1 and CDR2 are MNHEY and SMNVEV (reference sequence). There are 15 residues in the CDR3. This CDR3 reads CASSLPGGSYNEQFF. The CDR3, as DNA: TGTGCCAGCAGTTTACCGGGAGGCTCCTACAATGAGCAGTTCTTC.

The rearrangement links TRBV10-2 to TRBJ2-1; 14 nucleotides align to TRBD2. Germline CDR1 and CDR2: WSHSY and SAAADI. The CDR3 consists of 18 residues. V was pared by 7 bases and J by 7 bases, with 15 bases of the junction left unmatched. CDR3 bases: TGCGCCAGCAAAATAGGGACTAGCGGGAGACCGGCTGGGAATGAGCAGTTCTTC. It translates to CASKIGTSGRPAGNEQFF.

V usage is TRBV28 and J usage is TRBJ1-5, with D maybe TRBD1 (6 bases). The V gene lost 3 bases and the J gene lost 4 bases, with 19 bases spanning the gap. The CDR3 extends over 17 amino acids. CDR1 and CDR2 from the germline V gene are MDHEN and SYDVKM. In DNA form, the CDR3 reads TGTGCCAGCAGTTTCGTGGCAGGGACAACGAAGAATCAGCCCCAGCATTTT. Translated, it gives CASSFVAGTTKNQPQHF.

The chain uses TRBV7-2 and TRBJ1-4; no reliable D call. CDR3 length: 17 residues. Germline lookup yields CDR1 SGHTA and CDR2 FQGNSA. V was shortened by 2 bases and J by 0 bases, with 13 bases between the two germline ends. The CDR3 DNA follows: TGTGCCAGCAGCTTAAGCGGAGTACAAGCAACTAATGAAAAACTGTTTTTT. Translation: CASSLSGVQATNEKLFF.

This chain uses TRBV7-2 with TRBJ1-3; perhaps TRBD1 as D (6 bases). This CDR3 contains 17 residues. Germline V gives CDR1 SGHTA, CDR2 FQGNSA. Trimming removed 1 base from V and 0 bases from J, with 13 bases in between. CDR3 region: CASSLVHRELSGNTIYF. Written as DNA, the CDR3 is TGTGCCAGCAGCTTAGTTCACAGGGAACTCTCTGGAAACACCATATATTTT. Complete variable domain (other parts from reference TRBV7-2 and TRBJ1-3): GAGVSQSPSNKVTEKGKDVELRCDPISGHTALYWYRQSLGQGLEFLIYFQGNSAPDKSGLPSDRFSAERTGGSVSTLTIQRTQQEDSAVYLCASSLVHRELSGNTIYFGEGSWLTVV.

The gene calls are TRBV7-6 and TRBJ2-1, with D possibly being TRBD1 or TRBD2 (5 bases each). Looked up from germline, CDR1 is SGHVS and CDR2 is FNYEAQ. The CDR3 totals 12 residues. With 10 bases removed from V and 7 bases from J, the gap between germline ends came to 14 bases. The CDR3 here is CATGAPGNEQFF. In nucleotides, the CDR3 is TGTGCCACCGGGGCCCCAGGAAATGAGCAGTTCTTC.

The chain recombines TRBV14 with TRBJ1-2; TRBD1 matches at 9 bases. Trimming at V came to 5 bases and at J to 5 bases, leaving 9 bases not matched to a gene. Germline V gene data show CDR1 as SGHDN and CDR2 as FVKESK. The length of the CDR3 is 15 residues. The CDR3: CASSITGGPSYGYTF. The CDR3 bases are TGTGCCAGCAGCATAACAGGGGGCCCCTCGTATGGCTACACCTTC.

The chain has TRBV28 and TRBJ2-1, with 8 bases fitting TRBD2. V lost 10 bases and J lost 4; bases outside the gene matches: 3. There are 12 residues in the CDR3. Germline V gives CDR1 MDHEN, CDR2 SYDVKM. CDR3 sequence: CATRGGYNEQFF. The DNA for the CDR3 is TGTGCCACCCGGGGGGGGTACAATGAGCAGTTCTTC.

As to this clone: The sample contains more than one DNA sequence encoding this CDR3. The V gene is TRBV7-7, the J gene TRBJ2-7; TRBD1 matches 9 bases. The CDR3 sequence is 14 residues long. The J segment lost 2 bases and the V segment lost 3 bases, leaving 2 bases of the junction unmatched. Germline V gene lookup returns CDR1 SSHAT and CDR2 FNYEAQ (reference sequence). Here the CDR3 reads CASSLGTGPYEQYF. The DNA of the CDR3 is TGTGCCAGCAGCTTGGGGACAGGGCCCTACGAGCAGTACTTC.

The V gene is TRBV7-8, the J gene TRBJ2-1; D could derive from TRBD1 or TRBD2 (5 bases each). CDR3 length: 14 residues. The ends were cut back, 8 bases at V and 0 bases at J, with 11 bases in the middle. Germline CDR1 reads SGHVS; CDR2 reads FQNEAQ. Here the CDR3 DNA reads TGTGCCAGCGCCGGGGCAAGCTCCTACAATGAGCAGTTCTTC. As protein: CASAGASSYNEQFF.

As for this clone: The same CDR3 is also encoded by other DNA sequences in this sample. The V call is TRBV27, the J call TRBJ2-7; D is perhaps TRBD1 or TRBD2 (6 bases each). Trimming removed 8 bases from V and 4 bases from J, with 18 bases in between. Germline lookup yields CDR1 MNHEY and CDR2 SMNVEV (reference sequence). The CDR3 loop spans 14 amino acids. CDR3 region: CASSPSGAGYEQYF. CDR3 DNA sequence: TGTGCCAGCTCCCCTTCGGGGGCGGGATACGAGCAGTACTTC.

The V gene is TRBV28, the J gene TRBJ1-1; D unresolved. Germline CDR1 is MDHEN and CDR2 is SYDVKM. The CDR3 spans 14 residues. V was cut by 7 bases and J by 1 base, with 13 bases left in between. The CDR3 reads CASNRGLSNTEAFF. The DNA for the CDR3 is TGTGCCAGCAATCGTGGATTATCGAACACTGAAGCTTTCTTT.

The gene calls are TRBV13 and TRBJ2-5; D uncertain. Trimming cost V 4 bases and J 8 bases, with 20 bases left between them. Germline CDR1 and CDR2: PRHDT and FYEKMQ (reference sequence). This CDR3 region has 15 residues. The CDR3 DNA is TGTGCCAGCAGCTCAAAGAGCTCCCAAGGATATACCCAGTACTTC. Amino acids: CASSSKSSQGYTQYF.

The chain carries TRBV28 and TRBJ2-3; no clear D gene. The V gene's germline CDR1 is MDHEN and CDR2 SYDVKM. This CDR3 has 17 residues. Trimming took 9 bases from V and 2 from J, leaving 24 bases between them. CDR3 residues: CASTERVPVQHTDTQYF. The CDR3 coding sequence is TGTGCCAGTACCGAACGGGTCCCAGTGCAACACACAGATACGCAGTATTTT.

V and J are TRBV4-1 and TRBJ2-1, with D possibly TRBD2 on 6 matching bases. Germline V CDR1 and CDR2: MGHRA, YSYEKL. Trimming pared 2 bases from V and 5 bases from J, leaving 13 bases between. The CDR3 is made up of 15 amino acids. CDR3 sequence: CASSQPGTGDNEQFF. DNA of the CDR3: TGCGCCAGCAGCCAACCCGGGACTGGCGACAATGAGCAGTTCTTC.

The chain recombines TRBV6-5 with TRBJ1-5; unclear D gene. The CDR3 is 15 residues long. Germline CDR1 is MNHEY and CDR2 is SVGAGI. The V gene lost 0 bases and the J gene lost 5 bases, with 11 bases spanning the gap. In DNA, the CDR3 is TGTGCCAGCAGTTACTCGGGATTGAGGGATCAGCCCCAGCATTTT. Translated: CASSYSGLRDQPQHF.

In this sample, this clone turned up once. The chain couples TRBV5-4 to TRBJ2-2; D possibly uses TRBD1 or TRBD2 (5 bases each). Germline V lookup: CDR1 SGHNT, CDR2 YYREEE (reference sequence). The CDR3 consists of 15 residues. Trimming pared 4 bases from V and 7 bases from J, leaving 17 bases between. The CDR3 DNA sequence: TGTGCCAGCAGCCACCGGGACCAGCGGCACGGGGAGCTGTTTTTT. It yields the protein CASSHRDQRHGELFF.

The V gene is TRBV4-3, the J gene TRBJ1-2; D is uncertain. This CDR3 has 16 amino acids. From germline, CDR1 is LGHNA and CDR2 YSLEER. V was cut by 3 bases and J by 0 bases, with 14 bases left in between. CDR3 sequence reads: CASSQVIRRPNYGYTF. The CDR3 DNA reads TGCGCCAGCAGCCAGGTCATCAGGAGACCTAACTATGGCTACACCTTC.